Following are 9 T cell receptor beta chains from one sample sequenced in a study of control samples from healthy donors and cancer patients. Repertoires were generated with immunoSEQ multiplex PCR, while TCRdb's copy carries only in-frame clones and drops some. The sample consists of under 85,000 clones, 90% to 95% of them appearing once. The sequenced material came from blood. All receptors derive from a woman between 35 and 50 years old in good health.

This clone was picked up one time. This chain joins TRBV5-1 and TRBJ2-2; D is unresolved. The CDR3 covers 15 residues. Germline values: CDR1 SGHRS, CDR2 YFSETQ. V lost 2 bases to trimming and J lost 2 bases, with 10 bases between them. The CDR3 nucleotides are TGCGCCAGCAGCTTCCCTGGCAGCAACACCGGGGAGCTGTTTTTT. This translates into CASSFPGSNTGELFF.

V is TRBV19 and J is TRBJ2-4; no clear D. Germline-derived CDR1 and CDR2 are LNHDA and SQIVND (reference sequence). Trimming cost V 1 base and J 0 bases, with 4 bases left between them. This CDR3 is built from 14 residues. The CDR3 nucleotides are TGTGCCAGTAGTATAGGGCTAGCCAAAAACATTCAGTACTTC. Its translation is CASSIGLAKNIQYF. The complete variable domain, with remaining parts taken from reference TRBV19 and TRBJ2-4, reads DGGITQSPKYLFRKEGQNVTLSCEQNLNHDAMYWYRQDPGQGLRLIYYSQIVNDFQKGDIAEGYSVSREKKESFPLTVTSAQKNPTAFYLCASSIGLAKNIQYFGAGTRLSVL.

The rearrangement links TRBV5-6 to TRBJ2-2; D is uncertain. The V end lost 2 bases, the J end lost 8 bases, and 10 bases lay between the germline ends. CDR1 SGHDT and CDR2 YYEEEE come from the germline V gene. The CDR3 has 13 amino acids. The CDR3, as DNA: TGTGCCAGCAGCTTTCAGAGGCTGGGGGAGCTGTTTTTT. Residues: CASSFQRLGELFF.

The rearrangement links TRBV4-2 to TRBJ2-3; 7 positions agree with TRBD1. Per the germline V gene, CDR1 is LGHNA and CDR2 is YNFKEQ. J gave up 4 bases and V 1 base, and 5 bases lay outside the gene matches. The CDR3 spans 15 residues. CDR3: CASSQVTGSADTQYF. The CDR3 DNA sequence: TGTGCCAGCAGCCAAGTGACAGGGAGCGCAGATACGCAGTATTTT.

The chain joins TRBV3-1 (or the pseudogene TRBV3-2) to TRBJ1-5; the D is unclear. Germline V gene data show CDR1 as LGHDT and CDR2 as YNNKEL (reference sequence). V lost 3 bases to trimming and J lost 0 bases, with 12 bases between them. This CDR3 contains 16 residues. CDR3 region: CASSQTGIDSNQPQHF. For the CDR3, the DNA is TGTGCCAGCAGCCAGACGGGAATAGATAGCAATCAGCCCCAGCATTTT.

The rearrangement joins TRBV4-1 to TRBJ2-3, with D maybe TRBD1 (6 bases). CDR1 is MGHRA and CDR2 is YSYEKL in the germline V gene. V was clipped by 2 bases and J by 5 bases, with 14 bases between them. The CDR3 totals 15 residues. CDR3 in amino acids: CASSQKQGVGDTQYF. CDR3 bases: TGCGCCAGCAGCCAAAAACAGGGAGTTGGAGATACGCAGTATTTT.

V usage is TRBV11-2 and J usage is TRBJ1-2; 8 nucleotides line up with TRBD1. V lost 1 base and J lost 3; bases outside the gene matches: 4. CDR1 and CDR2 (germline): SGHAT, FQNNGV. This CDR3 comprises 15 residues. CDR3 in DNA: TGTGCCAGCAGCTTAGTCGCAGGGGGCGACTATGGCTACACCTTC. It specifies CASSLVAGGDYGYTF. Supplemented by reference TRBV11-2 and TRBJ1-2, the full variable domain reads EAGVAQSPRYKIIEKRQSVAFWCNPISGHATLYWYQQILGQGPKLLIQFQNNGVVDDSQLPKDRFSAERLKGVDSTLKIQPAKLEDSAVYLCASSLVAGGDYGYTFGSGTRLTVV.

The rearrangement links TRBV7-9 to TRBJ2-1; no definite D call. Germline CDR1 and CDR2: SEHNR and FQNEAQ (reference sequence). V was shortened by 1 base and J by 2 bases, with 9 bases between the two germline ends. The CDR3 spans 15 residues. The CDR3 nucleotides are TGTGCCAGCAGCTTAGGCCCGACGCCCTACAATGAGCAGTTCTTC. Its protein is CASSLGPTPYNEQFF.

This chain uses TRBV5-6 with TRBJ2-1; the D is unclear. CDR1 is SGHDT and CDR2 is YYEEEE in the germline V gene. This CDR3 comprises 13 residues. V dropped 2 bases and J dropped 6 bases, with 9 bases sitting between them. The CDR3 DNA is TGTGCCAGCAGCTTAGTCGGTGGCAATGAGCAGTTCTTC. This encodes CASSLVGGNEQFF.